The 32 T cell receptor beta chains listed next were all sequenced from one sample in a study of spatial heterogeneity in lung cancer. TCRdb redid the calling of the 5' RACE reads with MiXCR, one entry per CDR3 protein. The data show about 120,000 distinct CDR3 sequences, more than 9% seen once. Time point denoted: blood at routine non-recurrence follow-up after resection. Whole RNA was taken from tumor, nontumor lung or frozen PBMC; it was then sequenced unsorted. The sample here was PBMCs, taken at follow-up. The receptors derive from a male donor with early-stage non-small cell lung cancer.

The rearrangement joins TRBV19 to TRBJ2-7; 8 bases match TRBD1. The germline V gene has CDR1 LNHDA and CDR2 SQIVND (reference sequence). The CDR3 runs to 13 residues. J was trimmed by 6 bases and V by 6 bases; bases with no gene match: 7. CDR3 amino acids: CASSKGTGREQYF. DNA of the CDR3: TGTGCCAGTAGCAAGGGGACAGGTCGCGAGCAGTACTTC. Variable domain in full (rest from reference TRBV19 and TRBJ2-7): DGGITQSPKYLFRKEGQNVTLSCEQNLNHDAMYWYRQDPGQGLRLIYYSQIVNDFQKGDIAEGYSVSREKKESFPLTVTSAQKNPTAFYLCASSKGTGREQYFGPGTRLTVT.

The chain links TRBV7-2 to TRBJ1-6; D perhaps matches TRBD1 (5 bases). CDR3 length: 15 residues. The germline V gene has CDR1 SGHTA and CDR2 FQGNSA. Trimming shortened V by 1 base and J by 9 bases, and 13 bases separated the two germline ends. The CDR3 nucleotides are TGTGCCAGCAGCTTAGTCCAGGGTTGGCGTTCACCCCTCCACTTT. It translates to CASSLVQGWRSPLHF.

The rearrangement links TRBV29-1 to TRBJ1-1; D is undetermined. Germline lookup yields CDR1 SQVTM and CDR2 ANQGSEA. The length of the CDR3 is 10 residues. Trimming shortened V by 4 bases and J by 5 bases, and 5 bases separated the two germline ends. The CDR3: CSVVGTEAFF. The CDR3, as DNA: TGCAGCGTTGTTGGGACTGAAGCTTTCTTT.

The V gene is TRBV28, the J gene TRBJ2-7; perhaps TRBD1 as D (6 bases). The germline CDR1 and CDR2 sequences are MDHEN and SYDVKM. Trimming stripped 8 bases from V and 2 bases from J, with 16 bases between. The CDR3 consists of 14 residues. CDR3 loop: CASGTGTRAYEQYF. CDR3 nucleotide sequence: TGTGCCAGCGGAACCGGGACAAGGGCCTACGAGCAGTACTTC.

The rearrangement links TRBV20-1 to TRBJ2-7; 10 bases map to TRBD1. This CDR3 contains 13 residues. After removal of 5 bases from V and 2 bases from J, the junction contained 3 bases not matched to a gene. Germline lookup yields CDR1 DFQATT and CDR2 SNEGSKA (reference sequence). The CDR3 DNA is TGCAGTGCTGGAGGGACAGGGGCCTACGAGCAGTACTTC. Amino acids: CSAGGTGAYEQYF.

This clonotype appeared a few times. The CDR3 DNA reads as TGTGCTAGTGGTTTTTTTCCGGAACGGTATGGCTACACCTTC. This gives the protein CASGFFPERYGYTF. The J gene is TRBJ1-2, the V gene TRBV12-5, with D unresolved. The CDR3 runs to 14 residues. Germline CDR1 and CDR2: LGHNT and FRNRAP. Trimming shortened V by 3 bases and J by 5 bases, and 13 bases separated the two germline ends. The whole variable domain, filled in from reference TRBV12-5 and TRBJ1-2, reads DARVTQTPRHKVTEMGQEVTMRCQPILGHNTVFWYRQTMMQGLELLAYFRNRAPLDDSGMPKDRFSAEMPDATLATLKIQPSEPRDSAVYFCASGFFPERYGYTFGSGTRLTVV.

This clonotype was detected a few times. The V and J genes are TRBV7-2 and TRBJ2-1, with no clear D. CDR1 and CDR2 (germline): SGHTA, FQGNSA. V was shortened by 6 bases and J by 12 bases, with 15 bases between the two germline ends. This CDR3 comprises 12 residues. The CDR3 nucleotides are TGTGCCAGCAGTCCCGCCCGAAGCTTGCAGTTCTTC. Translated: CASSPARSLQFF.

The V gene is TRBV18, the J gene TRBJ2-7; 7 bases align to TRBD1. This CDR3 has 12 residues. The V segment lost 3 bases and the J segment 7 bases; nucleotides outside the gene matches: 3. The V gene's germline CDR1 is KGHSH and CDR2 LQKENI. The chain's CDR3 is CASSPGQREQYF. The DNA for the CDR3 is TGTGCCAGCTCACCGGGACAGAGGGAGCAGTACTTC.

The chain has TRBV10-3 and TRBJ1-1; 12 nucleotides align to TRBD1. The V and J ends lost 11 bases and 5 bases, in that order; junction bases with no gene match: 9. CDR3 size: 14 residues. Germline CDR1 is ENHRY and CDR2 is SYGVKD. DNA for the CDR3: TGTGCCGTCGGGACAGGGGGCGACGGGACTGAAGCTTTCTTT. Its translation is CAVGTGGDGTEAFF.

In this sample, this clonotype turned up many times. This sequence joins TRBV20-1 and TRBJ1-1; D possibly corresponds to TRBD1 (6 bases). V gave up 1 base and J gave up 0 bases, with 9 bases separating them. CDR1 and CDR2 (germline): DFQATT, SNEGSKA (reference sequence). This CDR3 contains 14 residues. CDR3 nucleotide sequence: TGCAGTGCTAGAGCAACAGGGATGAACACTGAAGCTTTCTTT. Its translation: CSARATGMNTEAFF.

This clonotype was counted a few times. V is TRBV10-2 and J is TRBJ1-2; 12 bases align to TRBD1. From germline, CDR1 is WSHSY and CDR2 SAAADI. This CDR3 has 15 residues. With 10 bases clipped from V and 5 bases from J, the junction kept 11 bases outside the gene matches. The CDR3 is CATGDRGHRQYGYTF. CDR3 sequence (DNA): TGCGCCACCGGGGACAGGGGGCACCGGCAGTATGGCTACACCTTC.

Ten or more counts support this clonotype. This chain uses TRBV11-2 with TRBJ1-1; 8 bases are a match to TRBD1. Germline lookup yields CDR1 SGHAT and CDR2 FQNNGV. The CDR3 contains 15 residues. J gave up 6 bases and V 7 bases, and 13 bases lay outside the gene matches. The CDR3 region has the DNA TGTGCCAGCACCTCGACCGGACAGGGAAGGGCTGAAGCTTTCTTT. Translated: CASTSTGQGRAEAFF.

The chain links TRBV27 to TRBJ2-7; 12 bases are a match to TRBD2. The germline V gene encodes CDR1 MNHEY and CDR2 SMNVEV (reference sequence). The CDR3 spans 16 residues. V gave up 4 bases and J gave up 0 bases; unmatched junction bases: 4. CDR3 coding DNA: TGTGCCAGCAGTTCCGGACTAGCGGGGTTCTCCTACGAGCAGTACTTC. It specifies CASSSGLAGFSYEQYF.

The V gene is TRBV20-1, the J gene TRBJ2-7; a possible D gene is TRBD1 (5 bases). V was cut by 1 base and J by 5 bases, with 12 bases left in between. This CDR3 spans 13 amino acids. The V gene's germline CDR1 is DFQATT and CDR2 SNEGSKA (reference sequence). The CDR3 spells CSARVGRADEQYF. In DNA form, the CDR3 reads TGCAGTGCTAGAGTTGGCAGGGCCGACGAGCAGTACTTC.

J is TRBJ2-7 and V is TRBV28, with D possibly being TRBD2 (5 bases). This CDR3 is 16 amino acids long. The V gene's germline CDR1 is MDHEN and CDR2 SYDVKM. V dropped 5 bases and J dropped 0 bases, with 17 bases sitting between them. The CDR3 region has the DNA TGTGCCAGCAGTCTTATTGGGGAGCCTGACTCCTACGAGCAGTACTTC. It specifies CASSLIGEPDSYEQYF.

This clonotype has at least ten counts. This sequence joins TRBV7-9 and TRBJ2-7, with D perhaps matching TRBD1 or TRBD2 (5 bases each). Germline CDR1 and CDR2: SEHNR and FQNEAQ (reference sequence). The CDR3 has 13 residues. V shed 5 bases and J shed 5 bases, with 13 bases lying between them. CDR3 sequence (DNA): TGTGCCAGCAGCCCAGAGGGGCAGCACGAGCAGTACTTC. Its protein is CASSPEGQHEQYF.

This chain links TRBV4-1 with TRBJ2-4, with D possibly matching TRBD2 (6 bases). CDR1 MGHRA and CDR2 YSYEKL come from the germline V gene. Trimming stripped 0 bases from V and 10 bases from J, with 19 bases between. The length of the CDR3 is 16 residues. The CDR3 region has the DNA TGCGCCAGCAGCCAAGATGGCGGGGTCTCGATGCGGATTCAGTACTTC. Its protein product is CASSQDGGVSMRIQYF.

The chain couples TRBV5-6 to TRBJ1-6, with TRBD1 identical over 7 bases. CDR3 length: 13 amino acids. After removal of 4 bases from V and 14 bases from J, the junction contained 9 bases not matched to a gene. CDR1 is SGHDT, CDR2 YYEEEE, per germline. DNA for the CDR3: TGTGCCAGCAGCACGACAGGGCCGGGGGCCCTCCACTTT. As protein: CASSTTGPGALHF.

Many counts were recorded for this clonotype. The rearrangement joins TRBV7-2 to TRBJ2-7; 7 bases line up with TRBD1. The CDR3 length is 14 residues. From germline, CDR1 is SGHTA and CDR2 FQGNSA. The ends lost 4 bases at V and 7 bases at J; junction bases unmatched: 10. The CDR3 coding sequence is TGTGCCAGCAGCTGGGGCCAGGGGGTAGGGGAGCAGTACTTC. The encoded protein is CASSWGQGVGEQYF. The variable domain in full, with the rest retrieved from reference TRBV7-2 and TRBJ2-7, is GAGVSQSPSNKVTEKGKDVELRCDPISGHTALYWYRQSLGQGLEFLIYFQGNSAPDKSGLPSDRFSAERTGGSVSTLTIQRTQQEDSAVYLCASSWGQGVGEQYFGPGTRLTVT.

This clonotype appeared a few times. The V and J genes are TRBV5-4 and TRBJ2-5; no definite D call. The CDR3 runs to 15 residues. Looked up from germline, CDR1 is SGHNT and CDR2 is YYREEE (reference sequence). The V end lost 4 bases, the J end lost 3 bases, and 16 bases lay between the germline ends. CDR3 amino acids: CASSRALSLEETQYF. The CDR3 DNA is TGTGCCAGCAGCCGGGCACTGAGCCTCGAAGAGACCCAGTACTTC.

This clonotype was counted only a few times. The V gene is TRBV6-5, the J gene TRBJ2-5; D uncertain. Germline V lookup: CDR1 MNHEY, CDR2 SVGAGI. The CDR3 loop spans 13 amino acids. V lost 0 bases to trimming and J lost 4 bases, with 6 bases between them. The CDR3 coding sequence is TGTGCCAGCAGTTACTCGTCGAGAGAGACCCAGTACTTC. This codes for CASSYSSRETQYF.

This rearrangement joins TRBV29-1 to TRBJ2-7; TRBD1 matches 9 bases. The germline CDR1 and CDR2 sequences are SQVTM and ANQGSEA. CDR3 length: 14 residues. The V segment lost 5 bases and the J segment 5 bases; nucleotides outside the gene matches: 10. In DNA, the CDR3 is TGCAGCGTTCGCCCCGGGACAGGGAGGAACGAGCAGTACTTC. It codes for CSVRPGTGRNEQYF.

The rearrangement links TRBV6-5 to TRBJ1-2, with TRBD1 identical over 8 bases. Trimming at V came to 6 bases and at J to 4 bases, leaving 10 bases not matched to a gene. The CDR3 spans 15 residues. The germline V gene has CDR1 MNHEY and CDR2 SVGAGI. The CDR3 sequence is CASSPTPQGVYGYTF. CDR3 DNA: TGTGCCAGCAGCCCGACTCCACAGGGGGTCTATGGCTACACCTTC.

This clonotype was seen repeatedly, ten times or more. V usage is TRBV5-4 and J usage is TRBJ2-1, with TRBD2 matching 9 bases. V was pared by 2 bases and J by 6 bases, with 6 bases of the junction left unmatched. The CDR3 has 15 amino acids. Germline CDR1 is SGHNT and CDR2 is YYREEE (reference sequence). In DNA, the CDR3 is TGTGCCAGCAGCTTTCTAGCGGGGCGACGCAATGAGCAGTTCTTC. It translates to CASSFLAGRRNEQFF.

This clonotype was picked up a small number of times. This chain connects TRBV10-3 to TRBJ1-6, with D unclear. CDR3 length: 15 amino acids. V gave up 7 bases and J gave up 0 bases, with 10 bases separating them. CDR1 and CDR2 (germline): ENHRY, SYGVKD. CDR3 coding DNA: TGTGCCATCAAAAGGGAAAGCTCCTATAATTCACCCCTCCACTTT. This encodes CAIKRESSYNSPLHF.

This clonotype was recorded many times. This chain connects TRBV9 to TRBJ1-6; D gene uncertain. This CDR3 has 15 residues. V shed 0 bases and J shed 8 bases, with 12 bases lying between them. Per the germline V gene, CDR1 is SGDLS and CDR2 is YYNGEE. The CDR3 region is CASSVEGSADSPLHF. The CDR3 DNA is TGTGCCAGCAGCGTAGAAGGAAGCGCAGATTCACCCCTCCACTTT.

This clonotype came up once. The chain recombines TRBV15 with TRBJ2-7; 8 bases are a match to TRBD1. V trimming: 3 bases; J trimming: 2 bases; junction bases outside the gene matches: 9. CDR3 length equals 16 residues. The germline gives CDR1 LNHNV, CDR2 YYDKDF (reference sequence). As DNA, the CDR3 is TGTGCCACCAGCAGGGCAGGGGGCTCCTTCCCCTACGAGCAGTACTTC. Residues: CATSRAGGSFPYEQYF.

As for this clonotype: An end of the junction differs from the germline gene, which may be a read error. J is TRBJ1-6 and V is TRBV6-1; D gene uncertain. The CDR3 length is 14 residues. The germline V gene has CDR1 MNHNS and CDR2 SASEGT. The CDR3: CVSSVGYYNSPLHF. The CDR3 DNA sequence: TGTGTCAGCAGTGTCGGTTATTATAATTCACCCCTCCACTTT.

The chain is built from TRBV3-1 and TRBJ2-3; 9 nucleotides align to TRBD1. CDR1 is LGHDT, CDR2 YNNKEL, per germline (reference sequence). The CDR3 is 14 amino acids. With V trimmed by 6 bases and J by 4 bases, 5 bases remained unmatched. The CDR3 spells CASSRQGVADTQYF. In nucleotides, the CDR3 is TGTGCCAGCAGTCGACAGGGGGTAGCAGATACGCAGTATTTT.

V is TRBV12-3 or TRBV12-4 and J is TRBJ2-1; TRBD2 agrees at 13 bases. The CDR3 runs 16 residues. V lost 5 bases to trimming and J lost 10 bases; unmatched junction nucleotides: 11. CDR3 loop: CASSPLTSGGAREQFF. The CDR3 DNA is TGTGCCAGCAGTCCACTAACTAGCGGGGGGGCAAGAGAGCAGTTCTTC.

This clonotype was observed many times. The chain recombines TRBV5-1 with TRBJ1-6, with TRBD1 matching over 7 bases. J gave up 7 bases and V 5 bases, and 6 bases lay outside the gene matches. The CDR3 has 14 amino acids. CDR1 and CDR2 from the germline V gene are SGHRS and YFSETQ. The chain's CDR3 is CASRPTGKNSPLHF. The CDR3 DNA follows: TGCGCCAGCAGACCGACAGGGAAGAATTCACCCCTCCACTTT.

This clonotype came up many times. This rearrangement joins TRBV24-1 to TRBJ2-3, with D maybe TRBD1 (6 bases). The V gene's germline CDR1 is KGHDR and CDR2 SFDVKD. CDR3 size: 16 residues. V was cut by 5 bases and J by 5 bases, with 19 bases left in between. CDR3 nucleotides: TGTGCCACCAGTGCGTGGGGGCAAACAAGCGGAGATACGCAGTATTTT. It is translated as CATSAWGQTSGDTQYF.